Below, one TCR beta chain is given with its context. As yet, its antigen is unknown. This record belongs to a study of T cells after yellow fever vaccination. The study's findings and limits: CD4 and CD8 compartments shared a small share of clonotypes, likely from convergent recombination.

CDR1 DFQATT and CDR2 SNEGSKA come from the germline V gene (reference sequence). The CDR3 covers 11 residues. The germline V and J ends were trimmed by 4 bases and 4 bases, with 8 bases remaining between them. Making TCR cDNA involved 5'RACE template switching, which added UMIs and a universal primer site. In TCRdb, the 5' RACE reads were re-called with MiXCR into one record per CDR3 protein. The table records 300,000 to 450,000 distinct CDR3 sequences, 7% to 9% of them present only once. This TCR came from a young man who received the YFV17D yellow fever vaccine. The source was PBMCs, collected 45 days after the first yellow fever vaccination. The chain employs TRBV20-1 and TRBJ2-7, with D tentatively TRBD1 (5 bases). In DNA form, the CDR3 reads TGCAGTGCTAAGACAGCTTACGAGCAGTACTTC. Translating it yields CSAKTAYEQYF.